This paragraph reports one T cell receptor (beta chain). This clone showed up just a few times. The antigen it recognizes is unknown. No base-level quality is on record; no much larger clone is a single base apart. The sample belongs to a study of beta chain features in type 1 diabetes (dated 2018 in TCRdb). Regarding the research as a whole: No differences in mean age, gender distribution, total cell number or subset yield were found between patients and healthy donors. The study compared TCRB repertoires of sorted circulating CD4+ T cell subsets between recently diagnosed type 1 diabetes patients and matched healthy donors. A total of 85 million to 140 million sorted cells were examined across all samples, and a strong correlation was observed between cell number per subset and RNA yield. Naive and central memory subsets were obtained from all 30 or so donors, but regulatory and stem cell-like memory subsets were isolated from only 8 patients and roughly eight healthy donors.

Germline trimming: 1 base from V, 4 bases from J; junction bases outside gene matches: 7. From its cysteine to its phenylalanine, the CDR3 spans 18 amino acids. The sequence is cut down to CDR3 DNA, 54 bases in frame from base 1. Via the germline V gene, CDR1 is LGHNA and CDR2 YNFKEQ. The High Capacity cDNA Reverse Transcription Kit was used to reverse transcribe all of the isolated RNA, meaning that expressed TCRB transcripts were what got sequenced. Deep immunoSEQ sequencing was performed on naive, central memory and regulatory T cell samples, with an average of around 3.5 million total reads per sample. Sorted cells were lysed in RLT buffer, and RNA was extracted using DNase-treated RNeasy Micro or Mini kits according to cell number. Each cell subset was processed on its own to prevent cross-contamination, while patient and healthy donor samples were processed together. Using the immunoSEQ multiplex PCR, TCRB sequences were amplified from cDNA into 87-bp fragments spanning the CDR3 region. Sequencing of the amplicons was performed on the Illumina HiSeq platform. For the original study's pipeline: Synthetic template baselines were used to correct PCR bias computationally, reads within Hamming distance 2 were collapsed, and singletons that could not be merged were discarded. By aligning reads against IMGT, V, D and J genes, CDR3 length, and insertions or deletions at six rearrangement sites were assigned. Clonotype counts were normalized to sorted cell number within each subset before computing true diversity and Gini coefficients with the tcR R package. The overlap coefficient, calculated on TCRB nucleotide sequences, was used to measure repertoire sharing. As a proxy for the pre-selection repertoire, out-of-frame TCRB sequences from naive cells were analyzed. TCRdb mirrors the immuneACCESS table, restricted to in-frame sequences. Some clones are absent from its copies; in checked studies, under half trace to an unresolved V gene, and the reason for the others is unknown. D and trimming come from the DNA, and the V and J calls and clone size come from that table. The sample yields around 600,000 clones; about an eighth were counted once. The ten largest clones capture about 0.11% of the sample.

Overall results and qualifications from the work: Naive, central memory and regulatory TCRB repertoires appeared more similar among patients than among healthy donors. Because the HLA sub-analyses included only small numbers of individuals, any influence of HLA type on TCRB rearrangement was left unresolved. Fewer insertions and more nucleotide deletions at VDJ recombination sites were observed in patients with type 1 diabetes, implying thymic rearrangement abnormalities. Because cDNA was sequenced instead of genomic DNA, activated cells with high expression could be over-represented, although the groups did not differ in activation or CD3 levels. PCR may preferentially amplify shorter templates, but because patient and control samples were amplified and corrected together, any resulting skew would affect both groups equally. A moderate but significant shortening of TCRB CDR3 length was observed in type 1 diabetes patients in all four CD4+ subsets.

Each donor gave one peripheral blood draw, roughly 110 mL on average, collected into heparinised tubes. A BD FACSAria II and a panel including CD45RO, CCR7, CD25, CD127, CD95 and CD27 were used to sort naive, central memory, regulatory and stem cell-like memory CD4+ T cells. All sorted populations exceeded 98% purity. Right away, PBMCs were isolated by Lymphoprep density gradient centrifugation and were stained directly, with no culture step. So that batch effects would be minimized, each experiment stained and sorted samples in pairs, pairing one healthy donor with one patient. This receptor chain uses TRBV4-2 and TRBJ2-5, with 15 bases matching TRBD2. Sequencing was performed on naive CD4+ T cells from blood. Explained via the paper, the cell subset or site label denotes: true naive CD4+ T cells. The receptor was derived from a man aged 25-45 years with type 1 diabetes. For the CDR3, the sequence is CASSQGGLAGGPGETQYF. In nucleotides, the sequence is TGTGCCAGCAGCCAAGGAGGACTAGCGGGGGGGCCGGGAGAGACCCAGTACTTC.